This T cell receptor beta chain was sequenced in a study of blood T cell repertoires in COVID-19. Overall study context: The United States, Italy and Spain provided the acute and convalescent COVID-19 samples.

As originally analysed: Amplification from reference gene primers served as the basis for estimated nucleated cell counts. Profiling relied on immunoSEQ multiplex PCR, and the TCRdb table lists in-frame clones only, not all of them. V and J calls and clone size are as listed in that table; D and trimming were resolved from the DNA. The sample holds some 400,000 clones, 70% to 90% seen once. Seattle enrolled patients during active infection and tracked them longitudinally. CDR1 is MDHEN and CDR2 is SYDVKM in the germline V gene. Trimming left V 6 bases short and J 3 bases short, with 9 bases between. The CDR3 is made up of 14 amino acids.

The genes are TRBV28 and TRBJ1-6; D perhaps matches TRBD1 (6 bases). The source material was peripheral blood. This clonotype was sampled from an older woman with COVID-19, enrolled during active disease. The CDR3 region is CASRGTRYNSPLHF. For the CDR3, the DNA is TGTGCCAGCAGGGGGACACGCTATAATTCACCCCTCCACTTT.